These 22 T cell receptor beta chains were sequenced from one sample in a study of OX40 agonist ivuxolimab in advanced cancers. The data were produced by immunoSEQ multiplex PCR, yet TCRdb's version contains in-frame clones alone and is incomplete. This table holds about 30,000 clones, 90% found once. Sequenced here: CD4+ or CD8+ T cells sorted from blood, sampled in a trial of the OX40 agonist ivuxolimab. The receptors come from an adult with an advanced solid tumor such as melanoma, head and neck, liver or kidney cancer.

The gene calls are TRBV6-5 and TRBJ2-7, with a tentative D call TRBD2 (6 bases). Germline V gene data show CDR1 as MNHEY and CDR2 as SVGAGI. Trimming stripped 11 bases from V and 2 bases from J, with 13 bases between. The length of the CDR3 is 12 residues. This CDR3 reads CACREPTYEQYF. The CDR3 DNA reads TGTGCCTGCCGGGAGCCGACCTACGAGCAGTACTTC.

The rearrangement links TRBV23-1 to TRBJ2-2; D unclear. TRBV23-1 is annotated as an ORF whose role is uncertain. This CDR3 region has 12 residues. Trimming shortened V by 7 bases and J by 6 bases, and 9 bases separated the two germline ends. CDR3 residues: CASMEEPGELFF. CDR3 sequence (DNA): TGCGCCAGCATGGAAGAGCCCGGGGAGCTGTTTTTT.

The rearrangement uses TRBV9 and TRBJ2-1, with TRBD2 identical over 11 bases. Trimming cost V 3 bases and J 5 bases; bases outside gene matches: 4. This CDR3 is 15 amino acids long. In germline, CDR1 is SGDLS, CDR2 YYNGEE. CDR3 sequence reads: CASSGLAGINNEQFF. The CDR3 nucleotides are TGTGCCAGCAGCGGACTAGCGGGGATAAACAATGAGCAGTTCTTC.

The J gene is TRBJ1-1, the V gene TRBV4-3; 8 positions agree with TRBD1. The V gene end was trimmed by 5 bases and the J gene end by 1 base; junction bases not matched to a gene: 6. CDR1 is LGHNA, CDR2 YSLEER, per germline. This CDR3 is 15 amino acids long. The CDR3 DNA reads TGCGCCAGCAGCTGGAGGACAGGGTCGAACACTGAAGCTTTCTTT. Amino acids: CASSWRTGSNTEAFF.

J is TRBJ2-7 and V is TRBV7-8; the match to TRBD1 covers 9 bases. The CDR3 loop spans 12 amino acids. V gave up 9 bases and J gave up 4 bases; unmatched junction bases: 4. Germline CDR1 is SGHVS and CDR2 is FQNEAQ. DNA for the CDR3: TGTGCCAGTATGGACAGGGGATACGAGCAGTACTTC. This translates into CASMDRGYEQYF.

The V call is TRBV6-5, the J call TRBJ1-2, with D unclear. Per germline, CDR1 MNHEY and CDR2 SVGAGI. V dropped 6 bases and J dropped 6 bases, with 11 bases sitting between them. This CDR3 is built from 12 residues. CDR3 sequence: CASSPDRNGYTF. CDR3 coding DNA: TGTGCCAGCAGCCCTGACCGAAATGGCTACACCTTC.

The chain is built from TRBV4-3 and TRBJ2-7; the D gene is possibly TRBD2 (5 bases). Germline CDR1 and CDR2: LGHNA and YSLEER. V shed 0 bases and J shed 0 bases, with 12 bases lying between them. The CDR3 has 16 amino acids. The CDR3 region is CASSQDLATSSYEQYF. CDR3 coding DNA: TGCGCCAGCAGCCAAGATTTAGCGACGAGCTCCTACGAGCAGTACTTC.

The J gene is TRBJ1-5, the V gene TRBV19; TRBD1 is a possible D gene (5 bases). Germline V lookup: CDR1 LNHDA, CDR2 SQIVND (reference sequence). The CDR3 runs to 14 residues. V was pared by 5 bases and J by 6 bases, with 14 bases between. CDR3 amino acids: CASSYSGSGQPQHF. The CDR3 nucleotides are TGTGCCAGTAGTTATTCAGGGTCAGGTCAGCCCCAGCATTTT.

V usage is TRBV6-5 and J usage is TRBJ1-3, with D unclear. V was shortened by 2 bases and J by 6 bases, with 14 bases between the two germline ends. Germline loops: CDR1 MNHEY, CDR2 SVGAGI. The CDR3 length is 15 residues. CDR3 bases: TGTGCCAGCAGTTACAATTCCAACCCCCAAAACACCATATATTTT. Encoded protein: CASSYNSNPQNTIYF.

The chain carries TRBV30 and TRBJ2-5, with D perhaps given as TRBD1 or TRBD2 (5 bases each). Trimming stripped 4 bases from V and 6 bases from J, with 15 bases between. Germline V gene lookup returns CDR1 GTSNPN and CDR2 SVGIG (reference sequence). This CDR3 has 13 amino acids. CDR3 loop: CAWTGTDLKTQYF. Written as DNA, the CDR3 is TGTGCCTGGACCGGGACCGATTTAAAGACCCAGTACTTC.

The rearrangement links TRBV5-1 to TRBJ2-3; no reliable D call. The CDR3 has 13 residues. CDR1 SGHRS and CDR2 YFSETQ come from the germline V gene. Deletions cut 0 bases from V and 5 bases from J, with 7 bases between. CDR3 sequence reads: CASSLDLRDTQYF. CDR3 sequence (DNA): TGCGCCAGCAGCTTGGATCTGCGAGATACGCAGTATTTT.

A few counts support this clone. J is TRBJ2-3 and V is TRBV27, with no clear D. CDR1 is MNHEY, CDR2 SMNVEV, per germline (reference sequence). The CDR3 length is 14 residues. Trimming pared 3 bases from V and 2 bases from J, leaving 9 bases between. The CDR3 DNA is TGTGCCAGCAGTTTGTTGCCCCCCACAGATACGCAGTATTTT. Encoded protein: CASSLLPPTDTQYF.

This chain connects TRBV19 to TRBJ1-5; the match to TRBD1 covers 9 bases. Germline-derived CDR1 and CDR2 are LNHDA and SQIVND (reference sequence). This CDR3 contains 15 residues. V shed 7 bases, J shed 7 bases, and the junction held 11 bases outside the gene matches. Here the CDR3 DNA reads TGTGCCAGTACCCCCGGACAGGGGATACGGCAGCCCCAGCATTTT. Amino acids: CASTPGQGIRQPQHF.

The chain links TRBV5-6 to TRBJ2-1, with 12 nucleotides matching TRBD2. J lost 9 bases, V lost 0 bases, and 7 bases had no gene match. CDR1 is SGHDT, CDR2 YYEEEE, per germline. This CDR3 has 16 amino acids. The CDR3 loop is CASSLGSSGRAIEQFF. CDR3 nucleotides: TGTGCCAGCAGCTTGGGGTCTAGCGGGAGGGCCATTGAGCAGTTCTTC.

The V call is TRBV7-9, the J call TRBJ2-4; 9 nucleotides line up with TRBD1. The CDR3 has 15 amino acids. V shed 1 base, J shed 6 bases, and the junction held 4 bases outside the gene matches. Germline assignment: CDR1 SEHNR and CDR2 FQNEAQ (reference sequence). The DNA for the CDR3 is TGTGCCAGCAGCTTAGTTGGGACAGGGCTAAACATTCAGTACTTC. Amino acids: CASSLVGTGLNIQYF.

CDR3 bases: TGTGCCAGCAGCTTAGAACAGAACACCGGGGAGCTGTTTTTT. Encoded protein: CASSLEQNTGELFF. The chain is built from TRBV7-9 and TRBJ2-2; D is unclear. The CDR3 runs to 14 residues. The V gene's germline CDR1 is SEHNR and CDR2 FQNEAQ (reference sequence). Trimming cost V 1 base and J 1 base, with 4 bases left between them. Full variable domain (outside the CDR3, taken from reference TRBV7-9 and TRBJ2-2): DTGVSQNPRHKITKRGQNVTFRCDPISEHNRLYWYRQTLGQGPEFLTYFQNEAQLEKSRLLSDRFSAERPKGSFSTLEIQRTEQGDSAMYLCASSLEQNTGELFFGEGSRLTVL.

With regard to this clone: No conserved phenylalanine or tryptophan is present at the end of the CDR3, so a read error is the likely explanation. The DNA is omitted, as the CDR3 cannot be located on it reliably, and the CDR3 follows TCRdb's listing. The chain uses TRBV1 and TRBJ1-2. TRBV1 is a recognized pseudogene. The CDR3 is 9 amino acids long, termini counted. This CDR3 is CTSSQATPP.

The genes are TRBV4-3 and TRBJ2-1; TRBD2 matches at 7 bases. The CDR3 covers 13 residues. The germline CDR1 and CDR2 sequences are LGHNA and YSLEER. With V trimmed by 6 bases and J by 5 bases, 4 bases remained unmatched. The CDR3: CASSRDYHNEQFF. CDR3 bases: TGCGCCAGCAGTCGGGACTACCACAATGAGCAGTTCTTC.

The count of this clone is one. The rearrangement links TRBV27 to TRBJ1-5, with D tentatively TRBD1 (6 bases). Germline V lookup: CDR1 MNHEY, CDR2 SMNVEV (reference sequence). The CDR3 loop spans 15 amino acids. V lost 5 bases and J 3 bases, leaving 14 bases between the germline ends. Here the CDR3 DNA reads TGTGCCAGCAGTCCCTGGGACACCAACAATCAGCCCCAGCATTTT. It translates to CASSPWDTNNQPQHF.

This chain uses TRBV29-1 with TRBJ2-5; D may correspond to TRBD1 or TRBD2 (5 bases each). Germline-derived CDR1 and CDR2 are SQVTM and ANQGSEA. CDR3 length: 13 amino acids. V dropped 6 bases and J dropped 5 bases, with 16 bases sitting between them. CDR3 nucleotides: TGCAGCGTACGGGGTGGGGCCCGCGAGACCCAGTACTTC. Translated: CSVRGGARETQYF.

The chain is built from TRBV6-5 and TRBJ2-7, with a tentative D call TRBD2 (5 bases). This CDR3 is built from 15 residues. Looked up from germline, CDR1 is MNHEY and CDR2 is SVGAGI. V lost 3 bases and J 1 base, leaving 13 bases between the germline ends. CDR3 protein: CASSYRETSSYEQYF. The CDR3 bases are TGTGCCAGCAGTTATCGGGAAACTTCTTCCTACGAGCAGTACTTC.

The chain employs TRBV7-6 and TRBJ1-3, with no clear D. Trimming stripped 5 bases from V and 0 bases from J, with 14 bases between. This CDR3 has 16 amino acids. Looked up from germline, CDR1 is SGHVS and CDR2 is FNYEAQ. CDR3 residues: CASSLRTDFSGNTIYF. The DNA of the CDR3 is TGTGCCAGCAGCCTTAGGACGGATTTCTCTGGAAACACCATATATTTT.